The T cell receptor beta chain under discussion was sequenced for a study of T cell changes during pregnancy in multiple sclerosis. Libraries were prepared by immunoSEQ multiplex PCR; TCRdb keeps only in-frame clonotypes and omits some of them. The sample shows roughly 75,000 clones, 85% to 95% of them seen only once. J was trimmed by 7 bases and V by 2 bases; bases with no gene match: 14. From germline, CDR1 is LNHDA and CDR2 SQIVND (reference sequence). CDR3 length: 18 residues. The chain uses TRBV19 and TRBJ2-1; 10 nucleotides match TRBD2. Sequenced material: peripheral blood, taken after pregnancy. The receptor's source is a female donor in good health, enrolled as a control in a pregnancy study. CDR3 bases: TGTGCCAGTAGTATAAGTTGGGGTAGCGGGGGGCGTTGGAATGAGCAGTTCTTC. This sequence encodes CASSISWGSGGRWNEQFF.